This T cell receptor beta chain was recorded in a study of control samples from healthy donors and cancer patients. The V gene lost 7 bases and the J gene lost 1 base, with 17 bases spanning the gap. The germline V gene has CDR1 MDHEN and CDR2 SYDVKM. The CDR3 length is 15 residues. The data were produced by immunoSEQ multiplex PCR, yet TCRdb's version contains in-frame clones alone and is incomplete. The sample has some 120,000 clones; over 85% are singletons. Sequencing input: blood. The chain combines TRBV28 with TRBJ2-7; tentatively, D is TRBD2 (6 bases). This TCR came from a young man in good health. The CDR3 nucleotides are TGTGCCAGCACCCAAGGAGGGACGGCATCCTACGAGCAGTACTTC. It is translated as CASTQGGTASYEQYF.